The T cell receptor beta chain under discussion was sequenced for a study of a mutant IDH1 vaccine in newly diagnosed glioma. This CDR3 spans 14 amino acids. Looked up from germline, CDR1 is SGHNT and CDR2 is YENEEA. Trimming took off 1 base at V and 6 bases at J, with 9 bases between the two ends. Time point meaning: baseline, week 1 (first vaccination visit). As for treatment: pre-vaccination baseline after standard-of-care therapy. Here immunoSEQ multiplex PCR was the method, and the copy in TCRdb shows in-frame clones only, minus some. Of about 24,000 clones listed, 80% to 95% are singletons. The TCR originated in a man aged 30-40 years with glioma. This specimen consisted of PBMCs, obtained from a glioma patient treated with radiotherapy, temozolomide or both. The chain couples TRBV11-3 to TRBJ2-2, with D tentatively TRBD1 (6 bases). CDR3 in DNA: TGTGCCAGCAGCTTAGCCTCAGGGGCCGGGGAGCTGTTTTTT. Protein product: CASSLASGAGELFF.